Sequencing of this T cell receptor (beta chain) was carried out in a study of control samples from healthy donors and cancer patients. Per germline, CDR1 MNHEY and CDR2 SVGEGT. CDR3 size: 16 residues. V shed 6 bases, J shed 6 bases, and the junction held 15 bases outside the gene matches. Some clones are missing from TCRdb's copy, which holds only in-frame ones; the method was immunoSEQ multiplex PCR. The table lists over 70,000 clones, roughly nine tenths of them singletons. This clone occurred once. The sample comprised blood. The receptor was derived from a woman aged 55-69 years in good health. The chain links TRBV6-2 or TRBV6-3 to TRBJ2-3, with 7 positions matching TRBD1. The CDR3 is CASSPFNRGAGDTQYF. CDR3 bases: TGTGCCAGCAGCCCTTTTAACAGGGGCGCAGGGGATACGCAGTATTTT.